This TCR beta chain stems from a study of blood T cell repertoires in COVID-19 (TCRdb year 2020). At the level of the whole study: The collaborator samples originated in the United States, Italy and Spain and spanned the acute and convalescent phases of COVID-19. The material from the prospective study consisted of cDNA or gDNA derived from T cells, B-cell-depleted T cells, or PBMCs. Subjects who had been exposed to COVID-19, were actively infected with it, or had recovered from it provided the deeply sampled blood TCRbeta repertoires that made up the dataset. The repertoires were made available in a free public database intended to serve as a resource for research on the immune response to SARS-CoV-2. Samples were obtained from the ongoing ImmuneRACE study (first 160 participants) and from 1,254 subjects provided by 6 global collaborators. The sample metadata nearly always contained a de-identified subject ID, COVID-19 status, age in years and sex. Where available, HLA class I and class II types were taken from metadata supplied by the sample provider and were not determined by assay-based typing.

The junction shows trimming of 8 bases on V and 3 bases on J, plus 14 bases between the germline ends. CDR1 and CDR2 are drawn from the germline V gene: MDHEN, SYDVKM. The CDR3 sequence holds 14 residues, the cysteine and phenylalanine included. Only the CDR3 DNA stays, 42 bases, in frame from base 1. The immunoSEQ Assay, a bias-controlled multiplex PCR, was used to amplify TCRbeta CDR3 regions from genomic DNA. The authors processed their data as follows. The number of nucleated cells in each sample was estimated from the amplification of reference gene primers within the assay. To quantify the absolute abundance of each unique TCRbeta CDR3 rearrangement, sequence reads were collapsed and filtered. For each sample, productive Simpson clonality was calculated as the square root of Simpson's diversity index across productive rearrangements. TCRdb provides this immuneACCESS table in a form limited to in-frame rearrangements. Some clones are lacking; in checked studies, under half of them reflect an unresolved V gene, and why the rest are absent is not known. That table is the source of V, J and clone size, and D and trimming were worked out from the DNA. Across this sample there are about 180,000 clones, with 88% seen only once. Approximately 9% of the sample lies in the top ten.

General findings and caveats noted by the study authors: Clinical and demographic metadata were provided uncurated, with the amount varying by source and participant.

Participants in the prospective study were aged about 18 to 95 years, lived in approximately 26 United States geographic areas, and enrolled through a virtual design. In the prospective study, cohorts were assigned on the basis of participant-reported clinical history obtained from a screening survey and a study questionnaire. ImmuneRACE Cohort 3 recovered participants were defined by two consecutive negative NP/OP PCR tests, healthcare professional clearance, or symptom resolution. Mobile phlebotomists in the prospective study collected whole blood, serum and a nasopharyngeal or oropharyngeal swab from every participant. Additional blood draws and questionnaires over an approximately two-month period could optionally be provided by prospective study participants. Prospective study blood samples were shipped either frozen or at room temperature before DNA extraction. Concerning this clone itself: The specificity of this receptor is unknown. Per-nucleotide qualities are absent, and no much larger clonotype sits a single base away.

The specimen was PBMCs or T cells enriched from blood (not recorded which). This TCR was recovered from a woman aged 18-35 years who had recovered from COVID-19. The chain couples TRBV28 to TRBJ1-5; no D segment can be confidently identified. The DNA sequence is given as TGTGCCAGCCACTTGCGAGGGCTCAATCAGCCCCAGCATTTT. Translated, it reads CASHLRGLNQPQHF.